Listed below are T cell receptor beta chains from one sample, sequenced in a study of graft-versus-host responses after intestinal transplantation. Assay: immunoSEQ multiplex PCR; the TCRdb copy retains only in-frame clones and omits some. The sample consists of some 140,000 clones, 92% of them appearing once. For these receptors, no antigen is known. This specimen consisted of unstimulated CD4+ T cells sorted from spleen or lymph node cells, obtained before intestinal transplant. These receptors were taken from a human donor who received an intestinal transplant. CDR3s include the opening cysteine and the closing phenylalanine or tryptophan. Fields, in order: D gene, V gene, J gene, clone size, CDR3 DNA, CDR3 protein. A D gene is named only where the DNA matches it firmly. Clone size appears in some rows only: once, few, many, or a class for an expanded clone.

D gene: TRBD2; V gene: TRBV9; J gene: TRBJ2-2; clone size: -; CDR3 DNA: TGTGCCAGCAGCACCCTCACGGGGCTAGCGGGATTCACCGGGGAGCTGTTTTTT; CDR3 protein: CASSTLTGLAGFTGELFF
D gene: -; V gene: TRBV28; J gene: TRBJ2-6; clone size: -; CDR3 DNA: TGTGCCAGCAGAGTGCGGAGGAGCTCTGGGGCCAACGTCCTGACTTTC; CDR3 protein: CASRVRRSSGANVLTF
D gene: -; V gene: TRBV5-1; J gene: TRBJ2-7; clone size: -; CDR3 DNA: TGCGCCAGCAGCTTCAACGGCTACGAGCAGTACTTC; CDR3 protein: CASSFNGYEQYF
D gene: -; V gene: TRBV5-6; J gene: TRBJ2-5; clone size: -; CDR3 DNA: TGTGCCAGCAGCCAACCTCCAAGTAAGGGGAAAGAGACCCAGTACTTC; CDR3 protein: CASSQPPSKGKETQYF
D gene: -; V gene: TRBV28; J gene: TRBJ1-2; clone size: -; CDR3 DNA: TGTGCCAGCAGTTTCGCAGGGGTATCCTATGGCTACACCTTC; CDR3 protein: CASSFAGVSYGYTF
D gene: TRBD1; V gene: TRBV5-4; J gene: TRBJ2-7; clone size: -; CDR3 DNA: TGTGCCAGCAGCCGGGGACAGGGTAGTAGCGAGCAGTACTTC; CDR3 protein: CASSRGQGSSEQYF
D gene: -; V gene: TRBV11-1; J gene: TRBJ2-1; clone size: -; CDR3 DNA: TGTGCCAGCAGCTCGGAGGGGGTTGGCGACAATGAGCAGTTCTTC; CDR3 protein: CASSSEGVGDNEQFF
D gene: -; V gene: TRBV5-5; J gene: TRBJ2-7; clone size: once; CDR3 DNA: TGTGCCAGCAGCTTGGAAGACCGGGTATCATCCTACGAGCAGTACTTC; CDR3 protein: CASSLEDRVSSYEQYF
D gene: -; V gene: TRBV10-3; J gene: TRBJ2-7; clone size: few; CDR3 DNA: TGTGCCATCAGTGGAGCGGGACAGCAAGGCGAGCAGTACTTC; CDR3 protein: CAISGAGQQGEQYF
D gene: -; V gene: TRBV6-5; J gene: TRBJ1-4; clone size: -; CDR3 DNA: TGTGCCAGCAGTTACCGAGAAAAACTGTTTTTT; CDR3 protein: CASSYREKLFF
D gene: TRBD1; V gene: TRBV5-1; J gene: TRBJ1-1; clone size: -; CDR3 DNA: TGCGCCAGCAGCTTGGGGACAGGGTATATGAACACTGAAGCTTTCTTT; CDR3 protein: CASSLGTGYMNTEAFF
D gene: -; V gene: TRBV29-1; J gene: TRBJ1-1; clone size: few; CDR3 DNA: TGCAGCGTTAGGGGGGGGGACACTGAAGCTTTCTTT; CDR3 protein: CSVRGGDTEAFF
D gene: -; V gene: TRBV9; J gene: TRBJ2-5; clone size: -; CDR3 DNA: TGTGCCAGCAGCGCCCCCCCAGCAGGGGTTGGAGAGACCCAGTACTTC; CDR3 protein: CASSAPPAGVGETQYF
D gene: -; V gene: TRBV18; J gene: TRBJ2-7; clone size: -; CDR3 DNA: TGTGCCAGCTCACCACAAGGCGGTTCTAGCTCCTACGAGCAGTACTTC; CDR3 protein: CASSPQGGSSSYEQYF
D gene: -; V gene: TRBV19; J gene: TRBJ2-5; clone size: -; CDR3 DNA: TGTGCCAGTAGTGCAAGTAGGCAGGGTGAGACCCAGTACTTC; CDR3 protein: CASSASRQGETQYF
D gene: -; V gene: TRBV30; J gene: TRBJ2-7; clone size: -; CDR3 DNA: TGTGCCTGGAGTGCCTCCTTTAGGAGCAACGAGCAGTACTTC; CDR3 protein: CAWSASFRSNEQYF
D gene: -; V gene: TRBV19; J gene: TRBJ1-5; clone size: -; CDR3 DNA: TGTGCCAGTAGTGGGGCAGGGGACTCCCAGCATTTT; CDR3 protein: CASSGAGDSQHF
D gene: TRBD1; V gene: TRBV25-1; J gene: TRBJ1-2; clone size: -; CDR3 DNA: TGTGCCAGCAGGGGACAGGGTCAGAATTATGGCTACACCTTC; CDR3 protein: CASRGQGQNYGYTF
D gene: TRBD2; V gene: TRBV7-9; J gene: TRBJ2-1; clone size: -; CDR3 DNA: TGTGCCAGCAGCTTACTAGCGGGAGTATACAATGAGCAGTTCTTC; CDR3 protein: CASSLLAGVYNEQFF
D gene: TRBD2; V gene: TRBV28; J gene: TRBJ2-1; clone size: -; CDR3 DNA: TGTGCCAGCAGTTTAGCTAGCGGGAGAGTAAGGAATGAGCAGTTCTTC; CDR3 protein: CASSLASGRVRNEQFF
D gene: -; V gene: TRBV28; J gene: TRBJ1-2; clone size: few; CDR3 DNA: TGTGCCAGCAGTTTATTCGGGTATGGCTACACCTTC; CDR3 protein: CASSLFGYGYTF
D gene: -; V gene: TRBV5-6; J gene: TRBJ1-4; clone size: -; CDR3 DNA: TGTGCCAGCAGCTTGGTGAGACGAGGAACTAATGAAAAACTGTTTTTT; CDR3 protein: CASSLVRRGTNEKLFF
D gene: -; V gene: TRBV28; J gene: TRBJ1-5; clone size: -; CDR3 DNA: TGTGCCAGCAGTTTTGTGGGGGAAGGACAGCCCCAGCATTTT; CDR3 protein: CASSFVGEGQPQHF
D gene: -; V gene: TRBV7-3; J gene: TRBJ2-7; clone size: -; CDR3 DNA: TGTGCCAGCAGCTTAACGTCTCTTGGCGAGCAGTACTTC; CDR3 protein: CASSLTSLGEQYF
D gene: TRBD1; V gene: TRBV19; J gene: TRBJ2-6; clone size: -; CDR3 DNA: TGTGCCAGTAGTATAAAGACAGGGGGCGTTAAATCTGGGGCCAACGTCCTGACTTTC; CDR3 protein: CASSIKTGGVKSGANVLTF
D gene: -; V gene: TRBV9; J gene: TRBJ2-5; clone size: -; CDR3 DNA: TGTGCCAGCAGCCGCGCGAACCGGGAGACCCAGTACTTC; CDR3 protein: CASSRANRETQYF
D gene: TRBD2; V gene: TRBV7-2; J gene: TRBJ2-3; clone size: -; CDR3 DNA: TGTGCCAGCAGCTCTTCCGGGACTAGCGGGAGATATACGCAGTATTTT; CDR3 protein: CASSSSGTSGRYTQYF
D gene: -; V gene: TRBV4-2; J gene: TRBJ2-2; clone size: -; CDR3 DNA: TGTGCCAGCAGCCCGAATATGGCAGGTTCGGGCTTCGGGGAGCTGTTTTTT; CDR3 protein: CASSPNMAGSGFGELFF
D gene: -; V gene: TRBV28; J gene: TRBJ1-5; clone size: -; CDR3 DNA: TGTGCCAGCAGACAGGGCAATCAGCCCCAGCATTTT; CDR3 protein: CASRQGNQPQHF
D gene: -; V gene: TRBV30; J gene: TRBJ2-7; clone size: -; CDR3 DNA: TGTGCCTGGAGACGAGGGCCCTTCTACGAGCAGTACTTC; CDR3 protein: CAWRRGPFYEQYF
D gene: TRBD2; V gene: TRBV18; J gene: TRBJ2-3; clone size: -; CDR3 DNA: TGTGCCAGCTCACCGACCCCACTAGCGGGAGTTGTAGATACGCAGTATTTT; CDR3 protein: CASSPTPLAGVVDTQYF
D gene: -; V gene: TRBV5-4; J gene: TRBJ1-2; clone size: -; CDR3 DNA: TGTGCCAGCAGCTTAGGGGGATCTCCCCCAGACTATGGCTACACCTTC; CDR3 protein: CASSLGGSPPDYGYTF
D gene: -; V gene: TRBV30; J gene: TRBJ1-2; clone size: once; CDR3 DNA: TGTGCCTGGAGTGTGGGGGGATATGGCTACACCTTC; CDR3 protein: CAWSVGGYGYTF
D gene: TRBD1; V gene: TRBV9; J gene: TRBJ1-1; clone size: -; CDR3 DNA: TGTGCCAGCAGCGTAGGGATGGGACAGGGGGGCTTAGCTTTCTTT; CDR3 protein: CASSVGMGQGGLAFF
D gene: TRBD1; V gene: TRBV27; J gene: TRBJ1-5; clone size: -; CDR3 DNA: TGTGCCAGCAGTCCACGACAGGGGACGACTAGCAATCAGCCCCAGCATTTT; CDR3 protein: CASSPRQGTTSNQPQHF
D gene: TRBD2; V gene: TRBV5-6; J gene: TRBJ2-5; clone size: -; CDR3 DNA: TGTGCCAGCAGCAGGACTAGCAGGGAGACCCAGTACTTC; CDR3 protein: CASSRTSRETQYF
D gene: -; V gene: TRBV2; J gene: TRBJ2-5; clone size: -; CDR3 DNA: TGTGCCAGCAGTGAGCTCGCGTTAAAAGAGACCCAGTACTTC; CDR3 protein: CASSELALKETQYF
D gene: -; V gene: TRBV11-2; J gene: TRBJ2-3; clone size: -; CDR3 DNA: TGTGCCAGCAGCTTGCAGGGTCGAGATACGCAGTATTTT; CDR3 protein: CASSLQGRDTQYF
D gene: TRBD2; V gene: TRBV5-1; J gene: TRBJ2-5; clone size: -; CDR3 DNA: TGCGCCAGCAGCCCACGGACTAGCGGGAGAAAGACCCAGTACTTC; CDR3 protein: CASSPRTSGRKTQYF
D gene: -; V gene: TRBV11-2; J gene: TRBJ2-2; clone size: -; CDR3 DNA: TGTGCCAGCAGCTTAGATCGGGGTACCGCCGGGGAGCTGTTTTTT; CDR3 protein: CASSLDRGTAGELFF
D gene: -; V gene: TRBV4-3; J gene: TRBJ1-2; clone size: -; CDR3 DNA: TGCGCCAGCAGCCAAGTAGTCAGGAGAGACTACACCTTC; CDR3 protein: CASSQVVRRDYTF
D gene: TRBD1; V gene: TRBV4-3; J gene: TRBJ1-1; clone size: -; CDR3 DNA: TGCGCCAGCAGCCGTTACAGGGGACTGAACACTGAAGCTTTCTTT; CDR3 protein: CASSRYRGLNTEAFF
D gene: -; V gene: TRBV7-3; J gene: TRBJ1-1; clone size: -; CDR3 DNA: TGTGCCAGCAGCGGAGGGTTGGGCACTGAAGCTTTCTTT; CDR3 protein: CASSGGLGTEAFF
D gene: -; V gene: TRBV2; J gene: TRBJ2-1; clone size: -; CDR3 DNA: TGTGCCAGCAGTGTCGACTTTGAGCAGTTCTTC; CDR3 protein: CASSVDFEQFF
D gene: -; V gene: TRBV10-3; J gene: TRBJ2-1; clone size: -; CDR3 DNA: TGTGCCATCAGTGACCCGTTCTACAATGAGCAGTTCTTC; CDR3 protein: CAISDPFYNEQFF
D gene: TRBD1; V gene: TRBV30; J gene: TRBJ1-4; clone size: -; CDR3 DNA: TGTGCCTGGAAAGGGACAGGGGTTAGGGATGAAAAACTGTTTTTT; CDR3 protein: CAWKGTGVRDEKLFF
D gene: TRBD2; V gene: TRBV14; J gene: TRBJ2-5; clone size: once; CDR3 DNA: TGTGCCAGCAGCCTCAGGACTAGCGGGAGTCTCGGGCAGTACTTC; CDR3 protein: CASSLRTSGSLGQYF
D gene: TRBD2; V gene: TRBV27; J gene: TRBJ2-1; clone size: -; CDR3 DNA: TGTGCCAGCAGTTCCCGCCTAGCGGGAGCAGGGAATGAGCAGTTCTTC; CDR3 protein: CASSSRLAGAGNEQFF
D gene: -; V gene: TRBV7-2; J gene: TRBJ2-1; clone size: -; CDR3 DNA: TGTGCCAGCAGCCCCCTAGCTGCCGGCAGCTCCTACAATGAGCAGTTCTTC; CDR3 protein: CASSPLAAGSSYNEQFF
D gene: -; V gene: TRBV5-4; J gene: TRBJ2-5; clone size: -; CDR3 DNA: TGTGCCAGCAGCTTGGAAGGTGGGACCCAAGAGACCCAGTACTTC; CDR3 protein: CASSLEGGTQETQYF
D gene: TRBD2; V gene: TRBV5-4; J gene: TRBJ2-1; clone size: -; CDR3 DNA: TGTGCCAGCAGCCAGACTAGCGGGAGGGGGAATGAGCAGTTCTTC; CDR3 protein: CASSQTSGRGNEQFF
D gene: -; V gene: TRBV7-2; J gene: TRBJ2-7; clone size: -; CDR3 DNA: TGTGCCAGCAGGGGCCAGGGGAAAAACGAGCAGTACTTC; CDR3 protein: CASRGQGKNEQYF
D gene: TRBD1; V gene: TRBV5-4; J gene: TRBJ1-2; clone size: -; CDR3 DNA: TGTGCCAGCAGCTGGGGGGCCGGGACAGCATATGGCTACACCTTC; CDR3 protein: CASSWGAGTAYGYTF